This T cell receptor beta chain was recovered during a study of CD4 and CD8 cells across lung adenocarcinoma regions. One entry per CDR3 protein, called by TCRdb with MiXCR from the PCR reads. The table shows several thousand distinct CDR3 sequences, with around 43% occurring only once. This clonotype has at least ten counts. This could be a read error, since a much larger clone is one nucleotide away. Donors had localized lung adenocarcinoma, a non-small cell lung cancer. The V gene's germline CDR1 is MNHNS and CDR2 SASEGT. The CDR3 totals 14 residues. V lost 3 bases to trimming and J lost 10 bases, with 16 bases between them.

The sequence derives from a male donor with lung adenocarcinoma. The CD4 and CD8 labels of this study may be unreliable. The chain joins TRBV6-1 to TRBJ2-1, with D unresolved. Input material: CD4+ T cells from the margin of a lung tumor. This chain's CDR3 is CASSEGTRAYEQFF. Here the CDR3 DNA reads TGTGCCAGCAGTGAGGGTACCCGTGCCTACGAGCAGTTCTTC.